These T cell receptor beta chains were read from a single sample in a study of T-cell reconstitution after alpha-beta-depleted transplantation in children. TCRdb analysed the PCR reads with MiXCR anew, one entry per CDR3 protein. The top ten hold about 2% of the sample, which has fewer than 700,000 distinct CDR3 sequences, over 10% seen once. The starting material was PBMCs, mostly from graft donor cells, obtained 360 days after TCRalphabeta/CD19-depleted stem cell transplant. The origin of the receptors is a male patient aged 5 to 17 who had a stem cell transplant for acute myeloid leukemia, so the T cells may come from the graft donor. The CDR3 runs from the conserved cysteine through the conserved F or W. A D gene is named only where the DNA matches it firmly. Size values are once, few and many counts, or a class for expanded clones, and some rows have none.

D,size,V,J,CDR3,DNA
.,.,TRBV5-1,TRBJ1-1,CASSLLGANTEAFF,TGCGCCAGCAGCTTGTTGGGGGCGAACACTGAAGCTTTCTTT
.,few,TRBV29-1,TRBJ2-1,CSAKPGSGQFF,TGCAGCGCGAAACCAGGGTCTGGGCAGTTCTTC
.,.,TRBV20-1,TRBJ2-2,CSASRDTGELFF,TGCAGTGCTAGTCGGGACACCGGGGAGCTGTTTTTT
.,many,TRBV7-9,TRBJ1-6,CASSLDLSGNSPLHF,TGTGCCAGCAGCTTAGATTTATCGGGGAATTCACCCCTCCACTTT
.,few,TRBV15,TRBJ2-7,CATSREPRTEAYEQYF,TGTGCCACCAGCAGAGAACCTCGGACAGAGGCCTACGAGCAGTACTTC
TRBD2,many,TRBV28,TRBJ2-1,CASSLLSGVSYNEQFF,TGTGCCAGCAGTTTATTAAGCGGGGTCTCCTACAATGAGCAGTTCTTC
TRBD2,many,TRBV20-1,TRBJ2-1,CSASPPGLAGDPNYNEQFF,TGCAGTGCTAGTCCCCCGGGACTAGCGGGAGACCCGAACTACAATGAGCAGTTCTTC
.,.,TRBV29-1,TRBJ1-4,CSVEVGSAQKLFF,TGCAGCGTTGAAGTAGGCAGTGCACAAAAACTGTTTTTT
TRBD1,.,TRBV27,TRBJ2-4,CASSPTLDRTPAKNIQYF,TGTGCCAGCAGTCCTACCCTGGACAGGACCCCCGCCAAAAACATTCAGTACTTC
TRBD1,many,TRBV29-1,TRBJ2-1,CSGSPGTGGIEQFF,TGCAGCGGGTCCCCCGGGACAGGGGGCATTGAGCAGTTCTTC
.,.,TRBV19,TRBJ2-1,CASSILNSYNEQFF,TGTGCCAGTAGTATACTCAACTCCTACAATGAGCAGTTCTTC
.,few,TRBV7-2,TRBJ2-4,CASSLAPLLAKNIQYF,TGTGCCAGCAGCTTAGCTCCTTTATTAGCCAAAAACATTCAGTACTTC
.,few,TRBV9,TRBJ1-2,CASVGGDGYTF,TGTGCCAGCGTAGGGGGGGACGGCTACACCTTC
.,few,TRBV11-2,TRBJ2-2,CASSLEGIGELFF,TGTGCCAGCAGCTTGGAGGGGATCGGGGAGCTGTTTTTT
TRBD2,.,TRBV29-1,TRBJ2-1,CSVEGGEGLGYNEQFF,TGCAGCGTTGAAGGGGGAGAAGGACTAGGCTACAATGAGCAGTTCTTC
.,few,TRBV19,TRBJ2-1,CASSISDTGGYNEQFF,TGTGCCAGTAGTATTAGCGACACAGGCGGGTACAATGAGCAGTTCTTC
.,few,TRBV28,TRBJ2-7,CASSPASKKQYF,TGTGCCAGCAGTCCTGCCTCAAAAAAGCAGTACTTC
.,once,TRBV29-1,TRBJ1-3,CSAREGVGNTIYF,TGCAGCGCCCGAGAGGGGGTAGGAAACACCATATATTTT
.,few,TRBV9,TRBJ2-1,CASSARGHAAYNEQFF,TGTGCCAGCAGCGCACGGGGACACGCGGCCTACAATGAGCAGTTCTTC
TRBD2,many,TRBV12-3/TRBV12-4,TRBJ2-1,CASSFPGLAGINEQFF,TGTGCCAGCAGTTTCCCTGGACTAGCGGGAATAAATGAGCAGTTCTTC
.,.,TRBV30,TRBJ1-1,CAWSVVWGTGNTEAFF,TGTGCCTGGAGTGTAGTGTGGGGGACGGGGAACACTGAAGCTTTCTTT
.,.,TRBV6-5,TRBJ1-1,CASSRGAEAFF,TGTGCCAGCAGTAGGGGGGCTGAAGCTTTCTTT
TRBD1,many,TRBV2,TRBJ2-5,CASRPGQFLETQYF,TGTGCCAGCAGGCCGGGACAGTTTCTGGAGACCCAGTACTTC
TRBD1,few,TRBV24-1,TRBJ2-5,CATSEPLGQGQETQYF,TGTGCCACCAGTGAGCCATTAGGACAGGGACAAGAGACCCAGTACTTC
TRBD1,.,TRBV2,TRBJ2-2,CASSERQGVNTGELFF,TGTGCCAGCAGTGAACGGCAGGGGGTGAACACCGGGGAGCTGTTTTTT
.,.,TRBV28,TRBJ2-6,CASSSPKVGANVLTF,TGTGCCAGCAGTTCGCCTAAGGTGGGGGCCAACGTCCTGACTTTC
TRBD2,few,TRBV20-1,TRBJ2-7,CSASRGLAVVYEQYF,TGCAGTGCTTCCCGTGGTCTAGCGGTTGTCTACGAGCAGTACTTC
.,few,TRBV6-2/TRBV6-3,TRBJ2-7,CASSFSGVSSYEQYF,TGTGCCAGCAGTTTTTCAGGGGTGAGCTCCTACGAGCAGTACTTC